This TCR beta chain is drawn from a study of read filtering for tumor transcriptome and immune sequencing. Study context: Revised staging placed eight or nine patients in R-ISS I, roughly 16 in II, over 5 in III. Study-level results: RNA-seq captured clonotypes less deeply and reliably than IR-seq. Approximately 77% of IR-seq clonotypes had a single read, yet these held about 3.5% of reads.

With 4 bases clipped from V and 3 bases from J, the junction kept 9 bases outside the gene matches. The CDR3 is 17 amino acids. This clonotype was counted ten times or more. Its matching antigen is unknown. The library was built from roughly 400 ng RNA with molecular barcoded adaptors for alpha/delta and beta/gamma chains. TCRdb redid the calling of the reads with MiXCR, one entry per CDR3 protein. This repertoire shows 39,000 or so distinct CDR3 sequences, around 15% found once; its top ten account for approximately 31%. V usage is TRBV12-3 or TRBV12-4 and J usage is TRBJ2-6; 7 nucleotides match TRBD1. Source material: a population of CD138-negative cells sorted from bone marrow. The sequence came from a donor at least 40 years old with multiple myeloma. The CDR3 here is CASSSRTGIGGANVLTF. The CDR3 nucleotides are TGTGCCAGCAGTTCTCGGACAGGAATCGGTGGGGCCAACGTCCTGACTTTC.